Listed below are T cell receptor beta chains from one sample, sequenced in a study of graft-versus-host responses after intestinal transplantation. Measured with immunoSEQ multiplex PCR; TCRdb has only the in-frame clones, and not every one. Of some 87,000 clones listed, roughly 92% are singletons. What these receptors recognize is not known. Sequencing was performed on unstimulated CD4+ T cells sorted from spleen or lymph node cells, taken before intestinal transplant. The receptors were sampled from a human donor who received an intestinal transplant. The CDR3 runs from the conserved cysteine through the conserved F or W. Fields, in order: CDR3 protein, CDR3 DNA, clone size, D gene, V gene, J gene. A D gene is named only where the DNA matches it firmly. Not all rows give a size; the values are once, few, many and, for expanded clones, a class.

CDR3 protein: CASSIREGIYEQYF
CDR3 DNA: TGTGCCAGCTCAATACGGGAGGGTATCTACGAGCAGTACTTC
clone size: -
D gene: TRBD2
V gene: TRBV18
J gene: TRBJ2-7

CDR3 protein: CASSEVRGDEQYF
CDR3 DNA: TGTGCCAGCAGTGAGGTTAGAGGGGACGAGCAGTACTTC
clone size: -
D gene: -
V gene: TRBV6-5
J gene: TRBJ2-7

CDR3 protein: CASSLSELGREGRQETQYF
CDR3 DNA: TGTGCCAGCAGTTTAAGTGAGCTAGGGCGGGAGGGCCGCCAAGAGACCCAGTACTTC
clone size: -
D gene: TRBD2
V gene: TRBV28
J gene: TRBJ2-5

CDR3 protein: CASSLRGRINNEQFF
CDR3 DNA: TGTGCCAGCAGCTTACGCGGGAGAATAAACAATGAGCAGTTCTTC
clone size: -
D gene: TRBD2
V gene: TRBV7-8
J gene: TRBJ2-1

CDR3 protein: CASSLGGRGISPQHF
CDR3 DNA: TGTGCCAGCAGCTTGGGGGGTAGGGGAATATCTCCCCAGCATTTT
clone size: few
D gene: -
V gene: TRBV5-6
J gene: TRBJ1-5

CDR3 protein: CASSSQGEGPPQHF
CDR3 DNA: TGTGCCAGCAGTTCCCAGGGCGAGGGGCCGCCCCAGCATTTT
clone size: -
D gene: -
V gene: TRBV6-1
J gene: TRBJ1-5

CDR3 protein: CASSLVGRPGEPQHF
CDR3 DNA: TGTGCCAGCAGCTTAGTAGGCCGGCCCGGGGAGCCCCAGCATTTT
clone size: -
D gene: -
V gene: TRBV5-6
J gene: TRBJ1-5

CDR3 protein: CASTARGFYGYTF
CDR3 DNA: TGTGCCAGCACGGCTAGGGGTTTCTATGGCTACACCTTC
clone size: once
D gene: -
V gene: TRBV11-2
J gene: TRBJ1-2

CDR3 protein: CASSEGLAGADTQYF
CDR3 DNA: TGCGCCAGCAGTGAGGGGCTAGCGGGTGCAGATACGCAGTATTTT
clone size: -
D gene: TRBD2
V gene: TRBV10-1
J gene: TRBJ2-3

CDR3 protein: CASSLDRNTEAFF
CDR3 DNA: TGTGCCAGCAGCTTGGACAGAAACACTGAAGCTTTCTTT
clone size: -
D gene: -
V gene: TRBV5-8
J gene: TRBJ1-1

CDR3 protein: CASSLLGSMNRGEAFF
CDR3 DNA: TGTGCCAGCAGCTTATTGGGTTCGATGAATCGAGGTGAAGCTTTCTTT
clone size: -
D gene: -
V gene: TRBV7-9
J gene: TRBJ1-1

CDR3 protein: CASGVSSGAIQYF
CDR3 DNA: TGTGCCAGCGGGGTCTCTAGCGGGGCCATTCAGTACTTC
clone size: -
D gene: TRBD2
V gene: TRBV6-5
J gene: TRBJ2-4

CDR3 protein: CASRRYRDKNQPQHF
CDR3 DNA: TGTGCCAGTAGGCGGTACCGGGACAAAAATCAGCCCCAGCATTTT
clone size: -
D gene: -
V gene: TRBV19
J gene: TRBJ1-5

CDR3 protein: CASSFYRGASYEQYF
CDR3 DNA: TGTGCCAGCAGTTTTTACAGGGGGGCGTCCTACGAGCAGTACTTC
clone size: -
D gene: TRBD1
V gene: TRBV27
J gene: TRBJ2-7

CDR3 protein: CASSLLVVNTEAFF
CDR3 DNA: TGTGCCAGCAGCTTATTAGTCGTGAACACTGAAGCTTTCTTT
clone size: -
D gene: -
V gene: TRBV5-5
J gene: TRBJ1-1

CDR3 protein: CASSQPPEGDGYTF
CDR3 DNA: TGTGCCAGCAGCCAACCCCCAGAGGGGGATGGCTACACCTTC
clone size: -
D gene: -
V gene: TRBV4-2
J gene: TRBJ1-2

CDR3 protein: CASSGGYYKGANTGELFF
CDR3 DNA: TGTGCCAGCAGCGGAGGATATTACAAGGGGGCGAACACCGGGGAGCTGTTTTTT
clone size: -
D gene: -
V gene: TRBV9
J gene: TRBJ2-2

CDR3 protein: CASSRGTEQFF
CDR3 DNA: TGTGCCAGCAGCAGGGGTACTGAGCAGTTCTTC
clone size: -
D gene: -
V gene: TRBV2
J gene: TRBJ2-1

CDR3 protein: CASSLRLAGVTDTQYF
CDR3 DNA: TGTGCCAGCAGTTTACGACTAGCGGGAGTCACAGATACGCAGTATTTT
clone size: few
D gene: TRBD2
V gene: TRBV2
J gene: TRBJ2-3

CDR3 protein: CASSPTDRQTNSPLHF
CDR3 DNA: TGTGCCAGCTCCCCTACAGATAGACAGACAAATTCACCCCTCCACTTT
clone size: -
D gene: -
V gene: TRBV18
J gene: TRBJ1-6

CDR3 protein: CASSYGGGNQPQHF
CDR3 DNA: TGTGCCAGCAGTTACGGGGGGGGCAATCAGCCCCAGCATTTT
clone size: -
D gene: -
V gene: TRBV6-5
J gene: TRBJ1-5

CDR3 protein: CASREIYGVGTDTQYF
CDR3 DNA: TGTGCCAGCAGGGAGATATACGGCGTCGGGACAGATACGCAGTATTTT
clone size: -
D gene: -
V gene: TRBV2
J gene: TRBJ2-3

CDR3 protein: CASSYRQAYEQYF
CDR3 DNA: TGTGCCAGCAGTTATCGGCAGGCCTACGAGCAGTACTTC
clone size: few
D gene: -
V gene: TRBV2
J gene: TRBJ2-7

CDR3 protein: CASSLVRRDQPQHF
CDR3 DNA: TGTGCCAGCAGTTTGGTCAGGCGGGATCAGCCCCAGCATTTT
clone size: -
D gene: -
V gene: TRBV28
J gene: TRBJ1-5

CDR3 protein: CASSLVAGAVGNTIYF
CDR3 DNA: TGTGCCAGCAGCTTAGTGGCGGGGGCTGTAGGAAACACCATATATTTT
clone size: -
D gene: -
V gene: TRBV7-9
J gene: TRBJ1-3

CDR3 protein: CARSLGTGGFVIQYF
CDR3 DNA: TGTGCCAGAAGCTTGGGGACAGGGGGCTTTGTCATTCAGTACTTC
clone size: few
D gene: TRBD1
V gene: TRBV5-3
J gene: TRBJ2-4

CDR3 protein: CASSQDHGTSGPSYSYEQYF
CDR3 DNA: TGCGCCAGCAGCCAAGATCACGGGACTAGCGGGCCCTCTTACTCCTACGAGCAGTACTTC
clone size: -
D gene: TRBD2
V gene: TRBV4-1
J gene: TRBJ2-7

CDR3 protein: CSGENTDTQYF
CDR3 DNA: TGCAGCGGGGAGAACACAGATACGCAGTATTTT
clone size: -
D gene: -
V gene: TRBV29-1
J gene: TRBJ2-3

CDR3 protein: CASSELPPTEGAKNIQYF
CDR3 DNA: TGCGCCAGCAGTGAGTTACCCCCGACAGAGGGGGCCAAAAACATTCAGTACTTC
clone size: -
D gene: -
V gene: TRBV10-1
J gene: TRBJ2-4

CDR3 protein: CASSYSEGGGKNIQYF
CDR3 DNA: TGTGCCAGCAGTTACTCAGAGGGTGGGGGCAAAAACATTCAGTACTTC
clone size: -
D gene: -
V gene: TRBV6-6
J gene: TRBJ2-4

CDR3 protein: CSVSTGTGPYEQYF
CDR3 DNA: TGCAGCGTCTCAACCGGGACAGGGCCCTACGAGCAGTACTTC
clone size: -
D gene: TRBD1
V gene: TRBV29-1
J gene: TRBJ2-7

CDR3 protein: CASSPPREEGYTF
CDR3 DNA: TGTGCCAGCTCACCACCCAGGGAAGAAGGCTACACCTTC
clone size: -
D gene: -
V gene: TRBV18
J gene: TRBJ1-2

CDR3 protein: CASKGTGADGQPQHF
CDR3 DNA: TGTGCCAGCAAGGGGACAGGGGCTGATGGTCAGCCCCAGCATTTT
clone size: -
D gene: TRBD1
V gene: TRBV4-2
J gene: TRBJ1-5

CDR3 protein: CASSVSVGTLYGYTF
CDR3 DNA: TGTGCCAGTAGTGTGAGCGTCGGGACTCTCTATGGCTACACCTTC
clone size: once
D gene: -
V gene: TRBV19
J gene: TRBJ1-2

CDR3 protein: CASRSRTSSTDTQYF
CDR3 DNA: TGTGCCAGCAGGTCTAGGACGTCTAGCACAGATACGCAGTATTTT
clone size: -
D gene: -
V gene: TRBV2
J gene: TRBJ2-3

CDR3 protein: CASRGLAGESYEQYF
CDR3 DNA: TGTGCCAGCAGAGGACTAGCGGGAGAGTCCTACGAGCAGTACTTC
clone size: -
D gene: TRBD2
V gene: TRBV6-1
J gene: TRBJ2-7

CDR3 protein: CASSLNFPDRGQWGDTQPQHF
CDR3 DNA: TGTGCCAGCTCACTTAACTTCCCGGACAGGGGGCAATGGGGGGATACTCAGCCCCAGCATTTT
clone size: -
D gene: TRBD1
V gene: TRBV18
J gene: TRBJ1-5

CDR3 protein: CASSARQIWNTEAFF
CDR3 DNA: TGTGCCAGCAGTGCCCGACAGATCTGGAACACTGAAGCTTTCTTT
clone size: -
D gene: -
V gene: TRBV25-1
J gene: TRBJ1-1

CDR3 protein: CASSPFSLGATNEKLFF
CDR3 DNA: TGTGCCAGCAGTCCTTTCAGTCTCGGCGCAACTAATGAAAAACTGTTTTTT
clone size: -
D gene: -
V gene: TRBV25-1
J gene: TRBJ1-4

CDR3 protein: CASSLMGGRYGYTF
CDR3 DNA: TGTGCCAGCAGCCTCATGGGTGGGAGGTATGGCTACACCTTC
clone size: -
D gene: -
V gene: TRBV27
J gene: TRBJ1-2

CDR3 protein: CASSQEPDRGPNQPQHF
CDR3 DNA: TGCGCCAGCAGCCAAGAGCCGGACAGGGGGCCGAATCAGCCCCAGCATTTT
clone size: once
D gene: TRBD1
V gene: TRBV4-1
J gene: TRBJ1-5

CDR3 protein: CASSPLLRDYPRGQYEQFF
CDR3 DNA: TGTGCCAGCTCACCACTTCTCCGGGACTACCCCAGGGGACAATATGAGCAGTTCTTC
clone size: -
D gene: -
V gene: TRBV18
J gene: TRBJ2-1

CDR3 protein: CAWSGTSGSSYEQYF
CDR3 DNA: TGTGCCTGGAGTGGGACTAGCGGGAGTTCTTACGAGCAGTACTTC
clone size: once
D gene: TRBD2
V gene: TRBV30
J gene: TRBJ2-7

CDR3 protein: CARIGQGNGYTF
CDR3 DNA: TGTGCCAGAATCGGACAGGGGAACGGCTACACCTTC
clone size: -
D gene: TRBD1
V gene: TRBV2
J gene: TRBJ1-2

CDR3 protein: CASRRDSNQPQHF
CDR3 DNA: TGTGCCAGCAGGCGGGATAGCAATCAGCCCCAGCATTTT
clone size: few
D gene: -
V gene: TRBV6-6
J gene: TRBJ1-5

CDR3 protein: CASRGQVFMNTEAFF
CDR3 DNA: TGTGCCAGCAGGGGACAGGTCTTCATGAACACTGAAGCTTTCTTT
clone size: -
D gene: TRBD1
V gene: TRBV28
J gene: TRBJ1-1

CDR3 protein: CASSVGTGNSPLHF
CDR3 DNA: TGTGCCAGCAGCGTAGGTACAGGGAATTCACCCCTCCACTTT
clone size: -
D gene: -
V gene: TRBV9
J gene: TRBJ1-6

CDR3 protein: CSAVLGRVNTEAFF
CDR3 DNA: TGCAGCGCCGTCCTGGGAAGGGTGAACACTGAAGCTTTCTTT
clone size: -
D gene: -
V gene: TRBV29-1
J gene: TRBJ1-1

CDR3 protein: CASSADSYEQYF
CDR3 DNA: TGTGCCAGCTCAGCCGACAGTTACGAGCAGTACTTC
clone size: -
D gene: -
V gene: TRBV18
J gene: TRBJ2-7

CDR3 protein: CASSLTLGAGANVLTF
CDR3 DNA: TGCGCCAGCAGCTTGACGCTTGGAGCTGGGGCCAACGTCCTGACTTTC
clone size: -
D gene: -
V gene: TRBV5-1
J gene: TRBJ2-6

CDR3 protein: CASSVRDTTDTQYF
CDR3 DNA: TGTGCCAGCTCAGTCCGGGACACCACAGATACGCAGTATTTT
clone size: -
D gene: -
V gene: TRBV18
J gene: TRBJ2-3

CDR3 protein: CSVEIGEGEKLFF
CDR3 DNA: TGCAGCGTTGAAATAGGGGAGGGCGAAAAACTGTTTTTT
clone size: -
D gene: -
V gene: TRBV29-1
J gene: TRBJ1-4

CDR3 protein: CAWATAAGNTIYF
CDR3 DNA: TGTGCCTGGGCCACAGCCGCTGGAAACACCATATATTTT
clone size: -
D gene: -
V gene: TRBV30
J gene: TRBJ1-3

CDR3 protein: CASRQPLMDTQYF
CDR3 DNA: TGTGCCAGCAGGCAGCCGTTGATGGATACGCAGTATTTT
clone size: -
D gene: -
V gene: TRBV6-5
J gene: TRBJ2-3

CDR3 protein: CASSRGTGEETQYF
CDR3 DNA: TGCGCCAGCAGCCGCGGGACAGGGGAAGAGACCCAGTACTTC
clone size: -
D gene: TRBD1
V gene: TRBV5-1
J gene: TRBJ2-5

CDR3 protein: CASRYQDRYTEAFF
CDR3 DNA: TGTGCCAGCCGCTACCAGGACAGATACACTGAAGCTTTCTTT
clone size: -
D gene: -
V gene: TRBV2
J gene: TRBJ1-1

CDR3 protein: CASSLSSGSTNEQFF
CDR3 DNA: TGCGCCAGCAGCTTGAGTAGCGGGAGTACGAATGAGCAGTTCTTC
clone size: -
D gene: TRBD2
V gene: TRBV5-1
J gene: TRBJ2-1

CDR3 protein: CASSEGTSGSFQETQYF
CDR3 DNA: TGTGCCAGCAGTGAAGGGACTAGCGGGAGTTTCCAAGAGACCCAGTACTTC
clone size: once
D gene: TRBD2
V gene: TRBV2
J gene: TRBJ2-5

CDR3 protein: CASSFGSGRSTGELFF
CDR3 DNA: TGCGCCAGCAGTTTCGGTAGCGGGAGGTCCACCGGGGAGCTGTTTTTT
clone size: -
D gene: TRBD2
V gene: TRBV5-1
J gene: TRBJ2-2